This T cell receptor beta chain is drawn from a study of blood T cell repertoires in COVID-19. About the study: PBMCs, B-cell-depleted T cells, or T cells were the source of the cDNA or gDNA that made up the material.

In the original analysis: Quantification of nucleated cells was approximated via reference gene primer amplification. Generated by immunoSEQ multiplex PCR, the TCRdb table keeps only in-frame clones and is missing some. V, J and clone size were drawn from that table, and D and trimming were deduced from the DNA. The sample records about 57,000 clones, approximately 78% being singletons. The specimen was peripheral blood. The receptor was isolated from a woman older than 75 with acute or convalescent COVID-19.

The CDR3 DNA is TGCGCCAGCAGCCAACGACTAGCGGGGAGCACAGATACGCAGTATTTT. This codes for CASSQRLAGSTDTQYF. The chain couples TRBV5-1 to TRBJ2-3; 11 positions match TRBD2. J gave up 0 bases and V 4 bases, and 4 bases lay outside the gene matches. The germline CDR1 and CDR2 sequences are SGHRS and YFSETQ. This CDR3 has 16 residues.